The TCR beta chain under discussion was sequenced for a study of shared clonotypes between healthy human individuals. This clone was observed once. Sequenced by immunoSEQ multiplex PCR; TCRdb stores in-frame clones only, minus some. The sample consists of approximately 2,000,000 clones, 85% to 95% of them appearing once. Germline values: CDR1 LNHDA, CDR2 SQIVND (reference sequence). CDR3 length: 19 residues. V shed 0 bases and J 5 bases; nucleotides not matched to a gene: 10. CD45RO-negative, CCR7-selected cells formed the naive CD8 fraction, which excluded terminally differentiated effector memory CD45RA+ cells.

Sequenced sample: naive CD8+ T cells from PBMCs. This rearrangement joins TRBV19 to TRBJ2-3, with 14 bases aligning to TRBD2. The receptor comes from a man between 18 and 35 years old in good health. Some clones in this sample may be carry-over from other donors' samples. The chain's CDR3 is CASSIDHWGTSGRGDTQYF. Here the CDR3 DNA reads TGTGCCAGTAGTATAGATCACTGGGGGACTAGCGGGAGAGGAGATACGCAGTATTTT.